This T cell receptor beta chain was obtained from a study of OX40 agonist ivuxolimab in advanced cancers. In the study overall: The costimulatory receptor OX40 (CD134) was targeted by ivuxolimab, a fully human IgG2 agonistic monoclonal antibody. Three dose-escalation patients achieved partial responses, one with hepatocellular carcinoma and two with cutaneous melanoma. Intravenous ivuxolimab was administered to patients every 2 weeks at six dose levels: 0.01, 0.1, 0.3, 1.5, 3 and 10 mg/kg. The purpose of peripheral TCRbeta sequencing was to test whether ivuxolimab changed TCR sequence diversity and led to clonal T-cell expansion. In the dose-escalation cohort, 82.7% of patients were male, and the mean age was roughly 60 years, with a range of about 23 to 80. Patients were allowed to have had prior anti-PD-1, anti-PD-L1 or anti-CTLA-4 therapy, and approximately 40% of the dose-escalation patients had been treated with checkpoint inhibitors. Of the roughly 50 dose-escalation patients, hepatocellular carcinoma was present in about 20, melanoma in around 15, renal cell carcinoma in 9 and head and neck cancer in 9. The monotherapy dose-escalation portion (N of about 50 patients) of the phase I ivuxolimab trial is reported in the paper.

Patients with a history of autoimmune disease or receiving systemic immunosuppression were excluded from the trial. Peripheral blood for TCR sequencing was collected from all dose cohorts at baseline, on cycle 4 day 1, and on cycle 7 day 1. Samples were obtained from an open-label, multicenter, first-in-human phase I dose-escalation trial of ivuxolimab. The trial enrolled adults with locally advanced or metastatic head and neck squamous cell, hepatocellular, melanoma or renal cell carcinoma. Before TCR sequencing, CD4+ T cells and CD8+ T cells from peripheral blood were sorted into separate populations. What the work shows at the level of the full study, not this receptor alone: Low levels of normalized T-cell clonal expansion were also seen in some patients who did not respond. At doses from 0.1 to 3.0 mg/kg, clonal expansion was seen in both CD4+ and CD8+ blood T cells between baseline and week 6. On average, CD8+ T cells showed more expanded clones than CD4+ T cells after ivuxolimab. In the 0.1-3.0 mg/kg groups, partial responders had among the lowest normalized peripheral clonal expansion, particularly in CD8+ T cells. The antigen specificity of the peripheral T cells that underwent clonal expansion was not determined.

Turning to this clone: The antigen this receptor binds is unknown. Base qualities are not provided; no much larger clone lies one nucleotide away.

For sequencing of the TCRbeta CDR3 region, genomic DNA was extracted from the sorted cells. The immunoSEQ Assay was used for sequencing of TCRbeta CDR3 regions. Drawn from immuneACCESS, this table holds only the in-frame rearrangements with V and J called that TCRdb kept. Clones are partly lost; checked studies trace under half to an unresolved V gene and leave the rest unexplained. Present in this sample are tens of thousands of clones, about 90% of which were seen just once. The leading ten clones occupy 13% to 15% of the sample. Including cysteine and phenylalanine, the CDR3 has 13 amino acids. Of all the DNA, just the CDR3 is kept, 39 bases in frame from base 1. V is pared back by 0 bases and J by 12 bases, with 13 bases lying between the germline termini. In the germline V gene, CDR1 corresponds to SGDLS and CDR2 to YYNGEE.

This specimen was CD4+ or CD8+ T cells sorted from blood, taken in a trial of the OX40 agonist ivuxolimab. The sequence was obtained from an adult with an advanced solid tumor such as melanoma, head and neck, liver or kidney cancer. This sequence uses TRBV9 and TRBJ2-1; the D gene cannot be named for sure. CDR3 region: CASSVGTGAVQFF. The bases are TGTGCCAGCAGCGTAGGGACGGGCGCTGTGCAGTTCTTC. With all but the CDR3 taken from the reference TRBV9 and TRBJ2-1 genes, the full variable domain is: DSGVTQTPKHLITATGQRVTLRCSPRSGDLSVYWYQQSLDQGLQFLIQYYNGEERAKGNILERFSAQQFPDLHSELNLSSLELGDSALYFCASSVGTGAVQFFGPGTRLTVL.